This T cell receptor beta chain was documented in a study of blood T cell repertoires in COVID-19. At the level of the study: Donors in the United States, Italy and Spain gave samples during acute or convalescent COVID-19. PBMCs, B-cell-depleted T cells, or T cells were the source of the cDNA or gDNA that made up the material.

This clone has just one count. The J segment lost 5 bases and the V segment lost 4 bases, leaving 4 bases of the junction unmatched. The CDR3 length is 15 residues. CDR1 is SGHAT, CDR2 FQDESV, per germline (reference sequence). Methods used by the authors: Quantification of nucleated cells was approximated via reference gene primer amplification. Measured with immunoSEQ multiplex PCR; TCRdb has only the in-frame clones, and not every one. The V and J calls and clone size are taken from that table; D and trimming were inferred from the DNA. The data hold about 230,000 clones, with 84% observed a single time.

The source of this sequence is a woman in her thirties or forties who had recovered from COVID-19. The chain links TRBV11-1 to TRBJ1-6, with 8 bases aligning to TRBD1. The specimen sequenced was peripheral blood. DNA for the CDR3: TGTGCCAGCAGCTGGAGGACAGGGAATAATTCACCCCTCCACTTT. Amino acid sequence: CASSWRTGNNSPLHF.